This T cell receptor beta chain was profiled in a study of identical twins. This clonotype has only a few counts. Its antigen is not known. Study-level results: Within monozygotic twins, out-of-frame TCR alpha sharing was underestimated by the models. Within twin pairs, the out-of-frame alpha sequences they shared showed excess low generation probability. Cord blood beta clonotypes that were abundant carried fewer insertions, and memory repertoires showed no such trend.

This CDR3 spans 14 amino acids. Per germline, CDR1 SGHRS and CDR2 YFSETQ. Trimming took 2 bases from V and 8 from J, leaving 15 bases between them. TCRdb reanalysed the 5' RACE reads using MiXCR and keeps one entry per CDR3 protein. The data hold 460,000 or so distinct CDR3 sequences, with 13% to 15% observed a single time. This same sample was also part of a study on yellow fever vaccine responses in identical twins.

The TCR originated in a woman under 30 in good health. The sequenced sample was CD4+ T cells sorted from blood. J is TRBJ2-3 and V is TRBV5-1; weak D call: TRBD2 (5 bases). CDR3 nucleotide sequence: TGCGCCAGCAGCTTAGGACTGGGGATCGTTACGCAGTATTTT. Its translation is CASSLGLGIVTQYF. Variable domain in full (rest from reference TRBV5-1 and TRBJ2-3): KAGVTQTPRYLIKTRGQQVTLSCSPISGHRSVSWYQQTPGQGLQFLFEYFSETQRNKGNFPGRFSGRQFSNSRSEMNVSTLELGDSALYLCASSLGLGIVTQYFGPGTRLTVL.